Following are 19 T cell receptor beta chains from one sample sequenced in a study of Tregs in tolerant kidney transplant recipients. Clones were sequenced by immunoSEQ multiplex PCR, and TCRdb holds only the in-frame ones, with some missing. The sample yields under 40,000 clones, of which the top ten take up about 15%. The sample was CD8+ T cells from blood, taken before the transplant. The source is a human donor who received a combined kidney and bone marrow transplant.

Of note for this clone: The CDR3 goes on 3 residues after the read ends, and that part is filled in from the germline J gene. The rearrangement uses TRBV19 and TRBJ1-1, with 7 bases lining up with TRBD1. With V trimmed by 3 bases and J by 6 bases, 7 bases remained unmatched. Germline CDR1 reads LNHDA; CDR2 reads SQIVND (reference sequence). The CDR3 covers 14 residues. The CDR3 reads CASSIGGGAAEAFF. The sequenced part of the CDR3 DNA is TGTGCCAGTAGTATCGGAGGGGGCGCCGCTGAA.

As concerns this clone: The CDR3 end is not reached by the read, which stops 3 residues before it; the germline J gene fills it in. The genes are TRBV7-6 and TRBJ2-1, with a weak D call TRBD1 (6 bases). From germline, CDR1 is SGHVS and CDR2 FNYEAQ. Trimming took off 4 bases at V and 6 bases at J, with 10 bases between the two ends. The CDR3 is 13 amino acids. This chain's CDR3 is CASSYRDINEQFF. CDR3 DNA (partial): TGTGCCAGCAGCTACCGGGACATCAATGAG.

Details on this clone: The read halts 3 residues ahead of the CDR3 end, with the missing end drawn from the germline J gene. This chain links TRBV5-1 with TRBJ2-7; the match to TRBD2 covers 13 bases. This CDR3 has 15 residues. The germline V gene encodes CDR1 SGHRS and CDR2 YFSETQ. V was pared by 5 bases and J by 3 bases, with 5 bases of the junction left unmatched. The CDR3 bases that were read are TGCGCCAGCAGAAAAGGACTAGCGGGAGTCTACGAG. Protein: CASRKGLAGVYE. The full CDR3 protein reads CASRKGLAGVYEQYF.

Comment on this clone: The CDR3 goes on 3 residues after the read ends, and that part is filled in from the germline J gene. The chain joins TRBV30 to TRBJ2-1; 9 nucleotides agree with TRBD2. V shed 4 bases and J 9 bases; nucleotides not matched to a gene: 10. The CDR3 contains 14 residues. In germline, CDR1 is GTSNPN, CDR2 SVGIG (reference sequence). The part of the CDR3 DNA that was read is TGTGCCTGGAACTTGGGGACTAGCTTAATTGAG. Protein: CAWNLGTSLIE. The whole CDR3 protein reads CAWNLGTSLIEQFF. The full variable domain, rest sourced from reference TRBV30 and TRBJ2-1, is SQTIHQWPATLVQPVGSPLSLECTVEGTSNPNLYWYRQAAGRGLQLLFYSVGIGQISSEVPQNLSASRPQDRQFILSSKKLLLSDSGFYLCAWNLGTSLIEQFFGPGTRLTVL.

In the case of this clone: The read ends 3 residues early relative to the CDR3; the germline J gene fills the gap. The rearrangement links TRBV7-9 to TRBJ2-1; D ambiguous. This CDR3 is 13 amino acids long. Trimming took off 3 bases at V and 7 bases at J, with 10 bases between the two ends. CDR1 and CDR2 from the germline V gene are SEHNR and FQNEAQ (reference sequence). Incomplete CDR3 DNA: TGTGCCAGCAGCTTGGTTTTAGGGAATGAG. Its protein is CASSLVLGNE. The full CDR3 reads CASSLVLGNEQFF.

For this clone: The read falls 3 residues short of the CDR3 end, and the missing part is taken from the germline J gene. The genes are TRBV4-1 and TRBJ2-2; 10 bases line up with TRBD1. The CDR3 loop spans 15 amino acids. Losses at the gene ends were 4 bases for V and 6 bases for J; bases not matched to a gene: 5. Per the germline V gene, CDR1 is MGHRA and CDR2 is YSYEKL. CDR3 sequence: CASSPRQGAPGELFF. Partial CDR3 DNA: TGCGCCAGCAGCCCGAGACAGGGGGCGCCCGGGGAG.

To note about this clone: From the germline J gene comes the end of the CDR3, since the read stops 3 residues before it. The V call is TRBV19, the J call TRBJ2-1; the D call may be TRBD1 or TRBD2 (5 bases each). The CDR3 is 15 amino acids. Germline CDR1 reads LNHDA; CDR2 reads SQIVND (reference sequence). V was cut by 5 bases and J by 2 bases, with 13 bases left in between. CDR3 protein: CASSYDEGPYNEQFF. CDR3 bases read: TGTGCCAGTAGTTATGATGAGGGGCCCTACAATGAG.

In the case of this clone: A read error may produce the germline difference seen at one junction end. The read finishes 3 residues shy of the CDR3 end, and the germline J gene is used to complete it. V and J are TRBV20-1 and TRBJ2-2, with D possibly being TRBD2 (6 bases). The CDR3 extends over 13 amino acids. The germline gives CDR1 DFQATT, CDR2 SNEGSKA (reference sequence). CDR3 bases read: TGCAGTGCAAGAGCCGGGGGCACCGGGGAG. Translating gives CSARAGGTGE. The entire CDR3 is CSARAGGTGELFF.

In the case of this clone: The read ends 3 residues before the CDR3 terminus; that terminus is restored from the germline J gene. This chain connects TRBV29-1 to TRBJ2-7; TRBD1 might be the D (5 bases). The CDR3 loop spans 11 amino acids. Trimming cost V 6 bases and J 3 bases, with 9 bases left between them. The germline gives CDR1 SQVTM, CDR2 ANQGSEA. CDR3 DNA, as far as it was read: TGCAGCGTGGCCCAGGGCTACGAG. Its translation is CSVAQGYE. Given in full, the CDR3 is CSVAQGYEQYF.

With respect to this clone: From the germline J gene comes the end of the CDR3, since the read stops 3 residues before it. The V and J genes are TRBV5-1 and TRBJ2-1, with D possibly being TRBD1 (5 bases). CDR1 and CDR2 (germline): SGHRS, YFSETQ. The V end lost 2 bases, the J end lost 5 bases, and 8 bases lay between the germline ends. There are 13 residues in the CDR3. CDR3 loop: CASSFTDNNEQFF. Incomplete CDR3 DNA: TGCGCCAGCAGCTTTACGGACAACAATGAG.

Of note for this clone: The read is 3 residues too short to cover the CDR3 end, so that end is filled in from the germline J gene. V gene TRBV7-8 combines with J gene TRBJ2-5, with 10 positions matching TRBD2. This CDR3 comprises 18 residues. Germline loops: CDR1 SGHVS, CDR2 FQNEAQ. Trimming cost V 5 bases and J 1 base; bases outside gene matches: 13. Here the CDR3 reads CASSPRLAGAPVQETQYF. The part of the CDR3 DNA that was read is TGTGCCAGCAGCCCCCGGCTAGCGGGAGCTCCGGTCCAAGAGACC.

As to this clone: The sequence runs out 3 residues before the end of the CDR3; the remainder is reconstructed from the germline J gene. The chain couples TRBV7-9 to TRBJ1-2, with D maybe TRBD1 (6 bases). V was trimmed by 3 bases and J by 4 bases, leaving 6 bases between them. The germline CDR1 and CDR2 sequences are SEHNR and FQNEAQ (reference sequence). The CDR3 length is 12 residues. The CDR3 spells CASSFRGYGYTF. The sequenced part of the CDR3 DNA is TGTGCCAGCAGCTTCAGGGGCTATGGC. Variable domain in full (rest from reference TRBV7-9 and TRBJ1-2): DTGVSQNPRHKITKRGQNVTFRCDPISEHNRLYWYRQTLGQGPEFLTYFQNEAQLEKSRLLSDRFSAERPKGSFSTLEIQRTEQGDSAMYLCASSFRGYGYTFGSGTRLTVV.

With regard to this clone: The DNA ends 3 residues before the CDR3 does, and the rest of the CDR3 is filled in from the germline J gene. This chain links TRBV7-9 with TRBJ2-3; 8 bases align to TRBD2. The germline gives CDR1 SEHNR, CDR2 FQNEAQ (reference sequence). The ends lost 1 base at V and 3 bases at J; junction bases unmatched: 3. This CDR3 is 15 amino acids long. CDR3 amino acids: CASSLGPSGTDTQYF. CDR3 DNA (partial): TGTGCCAGCAGCTTAGGGCCTAGCGGGACAGATACG.

CDR3 loop: CASSMASGIYNEQFF. The covered CDR3 bases are TGTGCCAGTAGTATGGCCAGCGGGATCTACAATGAG. The J gene is TRBJ2-1, the V gene TRBV19; 7 positions agree with TRBD2. The read comes to an end 3 residues before the CDR3 does, leaving the germline J gene to fill in the end. This CDR3 has 15 amino acids. V dropped 3 bases and J dropped 3; count of bases not matched to a gene: 5. In germline, CDR1 is LNHDA, CDR2 SQIVND (reference sequence).

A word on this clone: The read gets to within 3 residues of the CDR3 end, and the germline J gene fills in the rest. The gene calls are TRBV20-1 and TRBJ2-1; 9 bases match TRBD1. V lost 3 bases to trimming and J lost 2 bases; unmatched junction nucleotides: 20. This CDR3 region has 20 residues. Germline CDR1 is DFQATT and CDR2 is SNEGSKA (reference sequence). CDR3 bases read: TGCAGTGCTAGTGGGCTGGGGGACAGGGCTTTTCCTCTGCCCTACAATGAG. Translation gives CSASGLGDRAFPLPYNE. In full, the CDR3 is CSASGLGDRAFPLPYNEQFF.

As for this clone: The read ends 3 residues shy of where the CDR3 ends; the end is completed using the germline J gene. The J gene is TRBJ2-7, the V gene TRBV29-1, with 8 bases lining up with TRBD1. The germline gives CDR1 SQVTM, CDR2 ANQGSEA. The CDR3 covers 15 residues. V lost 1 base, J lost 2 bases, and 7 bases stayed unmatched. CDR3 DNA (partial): TGCAGCGTTGAAGTTGCGGAGACAGGGGCCTACGAG. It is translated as CSVEVAETGAYE. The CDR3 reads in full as CSVEVAETGAYEQYF.

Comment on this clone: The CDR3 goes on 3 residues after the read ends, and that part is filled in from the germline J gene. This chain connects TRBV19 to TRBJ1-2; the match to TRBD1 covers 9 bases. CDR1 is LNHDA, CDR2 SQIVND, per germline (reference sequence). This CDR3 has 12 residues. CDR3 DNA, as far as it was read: TGTGCCACCTTGGGACAGGGTAGAGGC. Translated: CATLGQGRG. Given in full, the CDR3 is CATLGQGRGYTF.

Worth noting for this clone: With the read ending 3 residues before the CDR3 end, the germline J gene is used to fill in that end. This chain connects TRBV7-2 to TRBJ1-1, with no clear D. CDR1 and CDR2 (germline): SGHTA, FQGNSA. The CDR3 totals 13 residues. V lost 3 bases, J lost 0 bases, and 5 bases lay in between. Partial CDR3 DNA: TGTGCCAGCAGCTTTAAGGTGAACACTGAA. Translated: CASSFKVNTE. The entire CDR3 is CASSFKVNTEAFF.

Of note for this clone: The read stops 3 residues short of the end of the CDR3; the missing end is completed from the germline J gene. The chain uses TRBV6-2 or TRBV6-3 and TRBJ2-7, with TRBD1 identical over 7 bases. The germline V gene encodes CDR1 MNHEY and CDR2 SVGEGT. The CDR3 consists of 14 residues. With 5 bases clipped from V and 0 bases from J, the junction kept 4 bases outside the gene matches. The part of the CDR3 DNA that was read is TGTGCCAGCAGTACCCGGGACAGCTCCTACGAG. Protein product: CASSTRDSSYE. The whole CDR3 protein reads CASSTRDSSYEQYF.